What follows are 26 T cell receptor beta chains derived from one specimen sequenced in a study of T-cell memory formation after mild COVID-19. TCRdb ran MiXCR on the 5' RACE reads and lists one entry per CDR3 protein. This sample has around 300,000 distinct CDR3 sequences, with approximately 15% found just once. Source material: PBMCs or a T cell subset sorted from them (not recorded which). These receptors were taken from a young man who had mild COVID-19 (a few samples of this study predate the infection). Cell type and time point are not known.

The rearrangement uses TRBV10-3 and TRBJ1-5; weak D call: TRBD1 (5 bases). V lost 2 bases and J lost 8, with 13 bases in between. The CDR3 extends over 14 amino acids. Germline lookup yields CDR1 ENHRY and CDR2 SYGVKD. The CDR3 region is CAISEGSGPEPQHF. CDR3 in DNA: TGTGCCATCAGTGAGGGATCAGGGCCCGAGCCCCAGCATTTT.

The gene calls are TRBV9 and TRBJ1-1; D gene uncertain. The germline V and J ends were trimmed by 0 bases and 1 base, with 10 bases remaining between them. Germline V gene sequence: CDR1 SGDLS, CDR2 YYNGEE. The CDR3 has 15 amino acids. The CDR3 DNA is TGTGCCAGCAGCGTAGAGGCCCGAGAGAACACTGAAGCTTTCTTT. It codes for CASSVEARENTEAFF. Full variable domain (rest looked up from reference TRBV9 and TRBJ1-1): DSGVTQTPKHLITATGQRVTLRCSPRSGDLSVYWYQQSLDQGLQFLIQYYNGEERAKGNILERFSAQQFPDLHSELNLSSLELGDSALYFCASSVEARENTEAFFGQGTRLTVV.

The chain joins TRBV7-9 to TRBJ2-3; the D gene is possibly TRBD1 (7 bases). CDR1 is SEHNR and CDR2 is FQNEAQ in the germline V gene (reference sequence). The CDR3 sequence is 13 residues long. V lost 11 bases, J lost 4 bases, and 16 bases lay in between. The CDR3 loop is CAFEEGASDTQYF. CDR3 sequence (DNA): TGTGCCTTCGAGGAGGGGGCCTCAGATACGCAGTATTTT. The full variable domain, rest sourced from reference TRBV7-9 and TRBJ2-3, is DTGVSQNPRHKITKRGQNVTFRCDPISEHNRLYWYRQTLGQGPEFLTYFQNEAQLEKSRLLSDRFSAERPKGSFSTLEIQRTEQGDSAMYLCAFEEGASDTQYFGPGTRLTVL.

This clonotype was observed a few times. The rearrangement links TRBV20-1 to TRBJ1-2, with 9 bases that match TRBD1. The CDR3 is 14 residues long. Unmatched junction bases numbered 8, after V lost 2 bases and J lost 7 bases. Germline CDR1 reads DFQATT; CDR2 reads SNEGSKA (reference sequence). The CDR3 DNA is TGCAGTGCTAGACGGGGACAGGGCAAGGGTGGCTACACCTTC. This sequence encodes CSARRGQGKGGYTF.

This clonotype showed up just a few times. DNA of the CDR3: TGTGCCAGCAGCTTGTCCCTAGCAGGGGATACGCAGTATTTT. This sequence encodes CASSLSLAGDTQYF. The rearrangement uses TRBV5-6 and TRBJ2-3; D might be TRBD1 or TRBD2, each matching 5 bases. Germline V gene data show CDR1 as SGHDT and CDR2 as YYEEEE. CDR3 length: 14 residues. Trimming took 1 base from V and 6 from J, leaving 12 bases between them.

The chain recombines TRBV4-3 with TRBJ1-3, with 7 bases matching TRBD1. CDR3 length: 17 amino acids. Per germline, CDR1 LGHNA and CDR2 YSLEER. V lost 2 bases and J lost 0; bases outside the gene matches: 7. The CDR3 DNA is TGCGCCAGCAGCCAAACCGGGACAGAACCCTCTGGAAACACCATATATTTT. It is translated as CASSQTGTEPSGNTIYF.

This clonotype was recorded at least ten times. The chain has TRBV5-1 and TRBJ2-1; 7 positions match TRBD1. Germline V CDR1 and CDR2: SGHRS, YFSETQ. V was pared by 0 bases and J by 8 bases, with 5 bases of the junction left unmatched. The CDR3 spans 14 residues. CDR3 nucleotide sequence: TGCGCCAGCAGCTTGGAGGGGGCCCCCGATGAGCAGTTCTTC. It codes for CASSLEGAPDEQFF.

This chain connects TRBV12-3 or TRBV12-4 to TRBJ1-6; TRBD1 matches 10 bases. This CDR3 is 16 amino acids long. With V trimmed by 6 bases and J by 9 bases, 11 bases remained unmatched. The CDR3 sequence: CASRPGTGDRGSPLHF. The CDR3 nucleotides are TGTGCCAGCAGACCCGGGACAGGGGATCGCGGTTCACCCCTCCACTTT.

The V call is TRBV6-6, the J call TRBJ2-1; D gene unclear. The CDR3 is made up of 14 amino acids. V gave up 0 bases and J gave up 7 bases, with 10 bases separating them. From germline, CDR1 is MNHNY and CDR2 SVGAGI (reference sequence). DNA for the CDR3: TGTGCCAGCAGTTACTCGGGCGAAATGAATGAGCAGTTCTTC. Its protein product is CASSYSGEMNEQFF.

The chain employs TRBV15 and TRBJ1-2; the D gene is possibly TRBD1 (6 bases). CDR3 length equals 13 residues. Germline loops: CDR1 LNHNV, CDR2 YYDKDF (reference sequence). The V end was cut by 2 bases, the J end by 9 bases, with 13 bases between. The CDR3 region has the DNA TGTGCCACCAGCAGACAATCACAGGGACGCTACACCTTC. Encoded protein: CATSRQSQGRYTF.

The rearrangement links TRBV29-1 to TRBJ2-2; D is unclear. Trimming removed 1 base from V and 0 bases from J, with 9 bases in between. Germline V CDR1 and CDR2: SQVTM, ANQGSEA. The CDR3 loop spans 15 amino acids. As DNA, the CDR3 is TGCAGCGTTGAAGGGCTACAAACGAACACCGGGGAGCTGTTTTTT. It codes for CSVEGLQTNTGELFF.

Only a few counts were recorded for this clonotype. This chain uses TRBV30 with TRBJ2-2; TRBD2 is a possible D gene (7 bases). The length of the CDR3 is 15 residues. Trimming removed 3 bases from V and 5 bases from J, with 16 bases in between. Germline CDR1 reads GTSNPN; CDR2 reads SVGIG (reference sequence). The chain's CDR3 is CAWSGGPGGTGELFF. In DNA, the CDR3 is TGTGCCTGGAGCGGGGGCCCCGGGGGGACCGGGGAGCTGTTTTTT.

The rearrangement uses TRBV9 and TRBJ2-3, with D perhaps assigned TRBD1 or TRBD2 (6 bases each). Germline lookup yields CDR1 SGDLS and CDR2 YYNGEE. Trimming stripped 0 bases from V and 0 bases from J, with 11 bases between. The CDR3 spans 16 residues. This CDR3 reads CASSVEGGGSTDTQYF. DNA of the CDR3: TGTGCCAGCAGCGTAGAGGGGGGAGGCAGCACAGATACGCAGTATTTT. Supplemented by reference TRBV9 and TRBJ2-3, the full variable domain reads DSGVTQTPKHLITATGQRVTLRCSPRSGDLSVYWYQQSLDQGLQFLIQYYNGEERAKGNILERFSAQQFPDLHSELNLSSLELGDSALYFCASSVEGGGSTDTQYFGPGTRLTVL.

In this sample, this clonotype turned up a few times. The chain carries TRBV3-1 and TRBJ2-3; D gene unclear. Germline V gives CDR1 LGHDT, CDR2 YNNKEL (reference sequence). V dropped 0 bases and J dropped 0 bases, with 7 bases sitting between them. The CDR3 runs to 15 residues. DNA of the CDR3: TGTGCCAGCAGCCAAGAGCCGACGAGCACAGATACGCAGTATTTT. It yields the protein CASSQEPTSTDTQYF.

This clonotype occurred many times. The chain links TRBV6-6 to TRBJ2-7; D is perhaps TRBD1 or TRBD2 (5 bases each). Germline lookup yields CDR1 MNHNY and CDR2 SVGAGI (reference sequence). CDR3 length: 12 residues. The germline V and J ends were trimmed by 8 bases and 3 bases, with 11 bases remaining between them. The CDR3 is CASEGPYYEQYV. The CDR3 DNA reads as TGTGCCAGCGAGGGGCCGTACTACGAGCAGTACGTC.

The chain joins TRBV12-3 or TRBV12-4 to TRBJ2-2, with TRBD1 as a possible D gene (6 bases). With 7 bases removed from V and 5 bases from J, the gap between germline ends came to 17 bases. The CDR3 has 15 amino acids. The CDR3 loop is CASTFPDRSTGELFF. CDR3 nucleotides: TGTGCCAGCACCTTCCCGGACAGATCGACCGGGGAGCTGTTTTTT.

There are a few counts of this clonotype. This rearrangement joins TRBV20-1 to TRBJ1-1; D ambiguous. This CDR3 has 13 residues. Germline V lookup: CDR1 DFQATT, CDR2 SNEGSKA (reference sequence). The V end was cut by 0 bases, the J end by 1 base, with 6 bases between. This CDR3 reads CSAREAGNTEAFF. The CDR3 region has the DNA TGCAGTGCTAGAGAGGCCGGGAACACTGAAGCTTTCTTT.

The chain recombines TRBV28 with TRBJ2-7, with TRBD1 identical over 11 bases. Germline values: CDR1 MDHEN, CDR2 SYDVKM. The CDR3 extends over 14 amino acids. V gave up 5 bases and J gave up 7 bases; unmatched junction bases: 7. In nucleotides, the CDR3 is TGTGCCAGCAGTGGGACAGGGGGGCGGGGGGAGCAGTACTTC. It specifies CASSGTGGRGEQYF.

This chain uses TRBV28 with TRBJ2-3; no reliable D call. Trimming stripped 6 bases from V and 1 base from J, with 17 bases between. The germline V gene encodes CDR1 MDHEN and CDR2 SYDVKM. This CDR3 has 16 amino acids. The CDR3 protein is CASSMASSGGTDTQYF. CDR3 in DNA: TGTGCCAGCAGCATGGCGAGCAGTGGCGGCACAGATACGCAGTATTTT.

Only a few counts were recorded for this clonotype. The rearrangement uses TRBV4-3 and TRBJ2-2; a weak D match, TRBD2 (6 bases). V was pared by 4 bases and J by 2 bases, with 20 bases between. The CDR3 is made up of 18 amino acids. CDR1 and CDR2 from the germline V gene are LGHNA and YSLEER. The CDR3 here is CASSPHWGRTGNTGELFF. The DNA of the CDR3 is TGCGCCAGCAGCCCTCACTGGGGGAGGACGGGAAACACCGGGGAGCTGTTTTTT.

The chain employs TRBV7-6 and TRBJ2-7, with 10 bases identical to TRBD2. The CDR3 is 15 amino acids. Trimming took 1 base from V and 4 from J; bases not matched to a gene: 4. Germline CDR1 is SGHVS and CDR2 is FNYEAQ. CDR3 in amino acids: CASSLGSGGSYEQYV. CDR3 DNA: TGTGCCAGCAGCTTAGGTAGCGGGGGGTCGTACGAGCAGTACGTC.

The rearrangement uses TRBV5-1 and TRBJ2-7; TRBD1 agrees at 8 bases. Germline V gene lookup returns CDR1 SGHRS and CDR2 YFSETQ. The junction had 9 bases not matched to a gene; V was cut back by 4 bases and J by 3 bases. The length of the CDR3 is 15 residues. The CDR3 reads CASSPRTGKNYEQYV. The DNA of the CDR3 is TGCGCCAGCAGCCCCCGGACAGGGAAAAACTACGAGCAGTACGTC.

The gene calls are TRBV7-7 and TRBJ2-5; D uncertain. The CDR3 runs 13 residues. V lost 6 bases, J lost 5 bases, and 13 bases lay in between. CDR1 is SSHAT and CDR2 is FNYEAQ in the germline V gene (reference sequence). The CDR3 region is CASRQDARETQYF. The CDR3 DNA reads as TGTGCCAGCAGGCAGGACGCCCGGGAGACCCAGTACTTC.

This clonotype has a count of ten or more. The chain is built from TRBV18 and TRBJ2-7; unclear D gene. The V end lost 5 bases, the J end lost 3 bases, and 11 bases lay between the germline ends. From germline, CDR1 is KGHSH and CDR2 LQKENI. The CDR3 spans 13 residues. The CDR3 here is CASSFDKYYEQYF. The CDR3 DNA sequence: TGTGCCAGCTCATTTGACAAATACTACGAGCAGTACTTC.

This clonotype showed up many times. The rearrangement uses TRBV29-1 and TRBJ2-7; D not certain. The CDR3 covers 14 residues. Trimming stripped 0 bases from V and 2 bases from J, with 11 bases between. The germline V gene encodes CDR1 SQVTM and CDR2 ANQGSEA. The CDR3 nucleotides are TGCAGCGTTGAAGATGGCGTCAGACCCTACGAGCAGTACTTC. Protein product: CSVEDGVRPYEQYF.

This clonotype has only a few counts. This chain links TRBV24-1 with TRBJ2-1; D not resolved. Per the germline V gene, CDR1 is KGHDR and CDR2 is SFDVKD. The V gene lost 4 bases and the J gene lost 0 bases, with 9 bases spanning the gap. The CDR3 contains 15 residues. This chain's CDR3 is CATSDSGSSYNEQFF. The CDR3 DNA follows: TGTGCCACCAGTGACTCCGGGTCCTCCTACAATGAGCAGTTCTTC.